The 8 T cell receptor beta chains below come from one sample, sequenced in a study of T cell responses to AZD1222 COVID-19 vaccine. The protocol was immunoSEQ multiplex PCR, while the TCRdb copy is restricted to in-frame clones and leaves out a portion. The sample lists over 150,000 clones, just over 90% seen once, with roughly 4.3% in the top ten. The material was peripheral blood, obtained on day 0 of MenACWY control vaccination. Receptors originate from an adult in good health.

This clone was picked up a small number of times. This chain uses TRBV4-3 with TRBJ2-7; no clear D gene. The CDR3 runs to 15 residues. The V end was cut by 0 bases, the J end by 6 bases, with 15 bases between. The germline CDR1 and CDR2 sequences are LGHNA and YSLEER. The CDR3 loop is CASSQEVGTSLEQYF. In nucleotides, the CDR3 is TGCGCCAGCAGCCAAGAGGTGGGAACGAGTCTCGAGCAGTACTTC.

The chain's CDR3 is CASRGDRGPGGYTF. The CDR3 nucleotides read TGTGCCAGTAGAGGGGACAGGGGGCCGGGTGGCTACACCTTC. The V and J genes are TRBV19 and TRBJ1-2, with 12 bases lining up with TRBD1. This CDR3 has 14 amino acids. V lost 6 bases and J lost 7; bases outside the gene matches: 6. Germline V gene lookup returns CDR1 LNHDA and CDR2 SQIVND (reference sequence).

The V and J genes are TRBV7-9 and TRBJ1-2, with a tentative D call TRBD1 (5 bases). The CDR3 extends over 16 amino acids. V lost 1 base and J lost 4, with 16 bases in between. In germline, CDR1 is SEHNR, CDR2 FQNEAQ (reference sequence). This CDR3 is CASSLGDGALSYGYTF. The CDR3, as DNA: TGTGCCAGCAGCTTAGGGGACGGCGCTCTCTCCTATGGCTACACCTTC.

This CDR3 reads CASRDRQILGQGRWRYTF. CDR3 nucleotides: TGTGCCAGCAGAGACCGTCAAATACTAGGACAGGGGAGATGGCGCTACACCTTC. This chain links TRBV28 with TRBJ1-2; TRBD1 matches 9 bases. V lost 6 bases, J lost 9 bases, and 23 bases stayed unmatched. CDR3 length: 18 residues. The germline gives CDR1 MDHEN, CDR2 SYDVKM.

The chain is built from TRBV29-1 and TRBJ2-1; TRBD1 aligns across 11 bases. Germline loops: CDR1 SQVTM, CDR2 ANQGSEA. V shed 0 bases, J shed 4 bases, and the junction held 17 bases outside the gene matches. The CDR3 covers 20 residues. The CDR3 sequence: CSVEDQGTGGVGRAYNEQFF. The DNA for the CDR3 is TGCAGCGTTGAAGATCAAGGGACAGGGGGTGTAGGACGGGCTTACAATGAGCAGTTCTTC.

The CDR3, as DNA: TGTGCCTGGGGACCGGGCCGTAATGAAAAACTGTTTTTT. It encodes CAWGPGRNEKLFF. The V gene is TRBV30, the J gene TRBJ1-4; D gene unclear. CDR3 length: 13 amino acids. The V gene lost 5 bases and the J gene lost 4 bases, with 11 bases spanning the gap. CDR1 and CDR2 (germline): GTSNPN, SVGIG (reference sequence). The whole variable domain, remainder taken from reference TRBV30 and TRBJ1-4, is SQTIHQWPATLVQPVGSPLSLECTVEGTSNPNLYWYRQAAGRGLQLLFYSVGIGQISSEVPQNLSASRPQDRQFILSSKKLLLSDSGFYLCAWGPGRNEKLFFGSGTQLSVL.

The CDR3 sequence: CASSLLSGNSPLHF. CDR3 sequence (DNA): TGTGCCAGCAGCTTGCTTTCTGGGAATTCACCCCTCCACTTT. This chain connects TRBV7-2 to TRBJ1-6; D remains ambiguous. Germline CDR1 SGHTA, CDR2 FQGNSA. This CDR3 has 14 residues. Trimming cost V 3 bases and J 7 bases, with 10 bases left between them.

The chain is built from TRBV24-1 and TRBJ2-3, with 7 bases identical to TRBD1. In germline, CDR1 is KGHDR, CDR2 SFDVKD. V shed 4 bases, J shed 2 bases, and the junction held 5 bases outside the gene matches. The CDR3 sequence is 15 residues long. The CDR3 bases are TGTGCCACCAGTGAGCTAGGGACAGCCACAGATACGCAGTATTTT. Protein: CATSELGTATDTQYF.